The 26 T cell receptor beta chains below come from one sample, sequenced in a study of post-analysis software for immune sequencing data. Which antigens these TCRs recognize remains unknown. Whole-study results and caveats: Higher frequency in patients than in controls was seen for roughly five TRBV segments, with TRBV5-6, TRBV5-1 and TRBV20-1 among them.

Built from TCR beta cDNA, the libraries had unique molecular identifiers in them. TCRdb recomputed calls from the PCR reads with MiXCR, one row per CDR3 protein. The data hold hundreds of thousands of distinct CDR3 sequences, with about 53% observed a single time. The sequenced sample was blood. These receptors were collected from a girl between 5 and 17 years old with multiple sclerosis.

V usage is TRBV6-5 and J usage is TRBJ2-3, with TRBD1 matching 7 bases. This CDR3 spans 14 amino acids. In germline, CDR1 is MNHEY, CDR2 SVGAGI. J lost 8 bases, V lost 6 bases, and 11 bases had no gene match. The CDR3 loop reads CASSHSTGVGTQYF. The CDR3 coding sequence is TGTGCCAGCAGCCATAGCACAGGGGTCGGTACGCAGTATTTT.

The table lists this clonotype with a few counts. This chain links TRBV20-1 with TRBJ2-3; possible D gene TRBD2, 9 bases. V lost 0 bases to trimming and J lost 1 base, with 20 bases between them. Germline CDR1 DFQATT, CDR2 SNEGSKA (reference sequence). The length of the CDR3 is 18 residues. The CDR3 nucleotides are TGCAGTGCTAGAGAGGGACAGGATAGGACTAGCGGCACAGATACGCAGTATTTT. Protein product: CSAREGQDRTSGTDTQYF.

This clonotype showed up many times. This chain links TRBV7-9 with TRBJ2-1; TRBD2 aligns across 10 bases. This CDR3 comprises 15 residues. J was trimmed by 0 bases and V by 6 bases; bases with no gene match: 2. The germline gives CDR1 SEHNR, CDR2 FQNEAQ (reference sequence). CDR3 in amino acids: CASSSSGGSYNEQFF. CDR3 in DNA: TGTGCCAGCAGTTCTAGCGGGGGCTCCTACAATGAGCAGTTCTTC.

The CDR3 is CASSSRGGGYNEQFF. For the CDR3, the DNA is TGTGCCAGCAGCTCCAGGGGCGGCGGTTACAATGAGCAGTTCTTC. The chain is built from TRBV11-2 and TRBJ2-1, with D tentatively TRBD1 (6 bases). The V and J ends lost 4 bases and 4 bases respectively, with 14 bases between them. Germline-derived CDR1 and CDR2 are SGHAT and FQNNGV. CDR3 length: 15 amino acids.

This clonotype came up once. This sequence joins TRBV5-1 and TRBJ2-7; 8 bases are a match to TRBD2. V was pared by 0 bases and J by 3 bases, with 11 bases of the junction left unmatched. The CDR3 is 17 amino acids. In germline, CDR1 is SGHRS, CDR2 YFSETQ. CDR3 coding DNA: TGCGCCAGCAGCTTGGGGAGCGGGGGTTCCCGCATCTACGAGCAGTACTTC. Translation gives CASSLGSGGSRIYEQYF. The full variable domain, its missing parts supplied by reference TRBV5-1 and TRBJ2-7, is KAGVTQTPRYLIKTRGQQVTLSCSPISGHRSVSWYQQTPGQGLQFLFEYFSETQRNKGNFPGRFSGRQFSNSRSEMNVSTLELGDSALYLCASSLGSGGSRIYEQYFGPGTRLTVT.

This clonotype was counted once. The chain has TRBV12-3 or TRBV12-4 and TRBJ2-7, with D possibly TRBD2 on 5 matching bases. This CDR3 comprises 15 residues. V lost 6 bases to trimming and J lost 0 bases, with 15 bases between them. The CDR3 protein is CASSPRTSSSYEQYF. The CDR3 coding sequence is TGTGCCAGCAGCCCCCGGACTTCTAGCTCCTACGAGCAGTACTTC.

The chain is built from TRBV6-2 or TRBV6-3 and TRBJ2-7; D remains ambiguous. The CDR3 covers 13 residues. With 5 bases removed from V and 6 bases from J, the gap between germline ends came to 14 bases. Germline CDR1 is MNHEY and CDR2 is SVGEGT. CDR3 nucleotides: TGTGCCAGCAGTGGGCTCCAGCCCCTCGAGCAGTACTTC. This translates into CASSGLQPLEQYF.

The gene calls are TRBV7-2 and TRBJ2-4, with D hard to call. CDR1 SGHTA and CDR2 FQGNSA come from the germline V gene. The CDR3 length is 15 residues. The V end lost 3 bases, the J end lost 1 base, and 10 bases lay between the germline ends. CDR3 region: CASSFRGAAKNIQYF. The DNA of the CDR3 is TGTGCCAGCAGCTTTCGAGGAGCGGCCAAAAACATTCAGTACTTC.

This chain joins TRBV7-3 and TRBJ1-1; 9 bases are shared with TRBD1. CDR1 is SGHTA and CDR2 is FQGTGA in the germline V gene. This CDR3 comprises 15 residues. V was pared by 5 bases and J by 5 bases, with 9 bases of the junction left unmatched. The chain's CDR3 is CASSRLGTGRTEAFF. Written as DNA, the CDR3 is TGTGCCAGCAGCCGGCTGGGGACAGGGAGGACTGAAGCTTTCTTT.

The rearrangement uses TRBV20-1 and TRBJ2-3; no clear D gene. The CDR3 runs 12 residues. Deletions cut 3 bases from V and 2 bases from J, with 6 bases between. Germline V gene lookup returns CDR1 DFQATT and CDR2 SNEGSKA (reference sequence). CDR3 bases: TGCAGTGCTAGGCTTCCCACAGATACGCAGTATTTT. Amino acid sequence: CSARLPTDTQYF.

This chain uses TRBV6-1 with TRBJ2-7; possibly TRBD1 or TRBD2 for D (5 bases each). CDR1 and CDR2 (germline): MNHNS, SASEGT. The CDR3 loop spans 14 amino acids. V shed 6 bases and J shed 0 bases, with 12 bases lying between them. The CDR3 loop reads CASRRDQGSYEQYF. CDR3 bases: TGTGCCAGCAGACGGGACCAGGGCTCCTACGAGCAGTACTTC.

The chain combines TRBV12-3 or TRBV12-4 with TRBJ2-5, with a tentative D call TRBD2 (8 bases). Trimming left V 4 bases short and J 11 bases short, with 26 bases between. This CDR3 comprises 16 residues. The CDR3 nucleotides read TGTGCCAGCAGTTCACAGGGGACTAGGCTCCGCAATGAGCAGTACTTC. Its translation: CASSSQGTRLRNEQYF.

The chain recombines TRBV2 with TRBJ2-5; D is unresolved. V lost 9 bases, J lost 11 bases, and 13 bases lay in between. Germline CDR1 is SNHLY and CDR2 is FYNNEI. The CDR3 runs 10 residues. CDR3 sequence reads: CASRISGQYF. CDR3 bases: TGTGCCAGTAGGATCTCCGGGCAGTACTTC.

The V call is TRBV5-5, the J call TRBJ1-2; TRBD1 agrees at 7 bases. CDR3 length equals 16 residues. Per the germline V gene, CDR1 is SGHKS and CDR2 is YYEKEE (reference sequence). V dropped 4 bases and J dropped 2; count of bases not matched to a gene: 11. CDR3 in DNA: TGTGCCAGCAGCCCTCAGGGGGTCTACGGCAACTATGGCTACACCTTC. The encoded protein is CASSPQGVYGNYGYTF. Complete variable domain (other parts from reference TRBV5-5 and TRBJ1-2): DAGVTQSPTHLIKTRGQQVTLRCSPISGHKSVSWYQQVLGQGPQFIFQYYEKEERGRGNFPDRFSARQFPNYSSELNVNALLLGDSALYLCASSPQGVYGNYGYTFGSGTRLTVV.

The chain links TRBV5-1 to TRBJ2-3; D unclear. With 5 bases removed from V and 6 bases from J, the gap between germline ends came to 13 bases. Germline loops: CDR1 SGHRS, CDR2 YFSETQ. CDR3 length equals 13 residues. In nucleotides, the CDR3 is TGCGCCAGCAGAACGGTGCCCCCCGATACGCAGTATTTT. Translating gives CASRTVPPDTQYF.

This clonotype was seen more than once but under ten times. DNA for the CDR3: TGCAGCGTTGAACCGTCGAGCTCCTACAATGAGCAGTTCTTC. It is translated as CSVEPSSSYNEQFF. This rearrangement joins TRBV29-1 to TRBJ2-1; D is uncertain. The V end was cut by 2 bases, the J end by 0 bases, with 8 bases between. The CDR3 contains 14 residues. Germline lookup yields CDR1 SQVTM and CDR2 ANQGSEA.

This sequence joins TRBV6-1 and TRBJ2-5, with D perhaps TRBD1 or TRBD2 (6 bases each). This CDR3 comprises 16 residues. CDR1 MNHNS and CDR2 SASEGT come from the germline V gene. Trimming stripped 3 bases from V and 4 bases from J, with 18 bases between. The CDR3 sequence is CASSELTRGRRETQYF. In DNA, the CDR3 is TGTGCCAGCAGTGAGTTGACCCGGGGGCGCAGAGAGACCCAGTACTTC.

The rearrangement links TRBV5-1 to TRBJ2-1; D uncertain. The DNA end is a closer match to TRBJ2-7, so the J assignment may be wrong. The V gene's germline CDR1 is SGHRS and CDR2 YFSETQ. The CDR3 contains 12 residues. The CDR3 DNA follows: TGCGCCAGCAGCTCGGATCTAGTCGAGCAGTACTTC. Translation gives CASSSDLVEQYF.

The CDR3 nucleotides read TGTGCCAGCAGTTCAACGAGGGACAGGGGAACGAGGACAGATACGCAGTATTTT. It codes for CASSSTRDRGTRTDTQYF. The chain carries TRBV2 and TRBJ2-3; 10 bases agree with TRBD1. From germline, CDR1 is SNHLY and CDR2 FYNNEI. The CDR3 is made up of 18 amino acids. The V gene end was trimmed by 5 bases and the J gene end by 3 bases; junction bases not matched to a gene: 14. The full variable domain, its missing parts supplied by reference TRBV2 and TRBJ2-3, is EPEVTQTPSHQVTQMGQEVILRCVPISNHLYFYWYRQILGQKVEFLVSFYNNEISEKSEIFDDQFSVERPDGSNFTLKIRSTKLEDSAMYFCASSSTRDRGTRTDTQYFGPGTRLTVL.

The CDR3 DNA follows: TGTGCCAGCAGTTCTACAGGGGCAGAGACCTACGAGCAGTACTTC. It is translated as CASSSTGAETYEQYF. This chain joins TRBV6-6 and TRBJ2-7; 7 bases are a match to TRBD1. The CDR3 totals 15 residues. Unmatched junction bases numbered 8, after V lost 4 bases and J lost 2 bases. Germline V gives CDR1 MNHNY, CDR2 SVGAGI (reference sequence).

The V and J genes are TRBV14 and TRBJ2-5; D remains ambiguous. CDR3 length equals 11 residues. V lost 5 bases and J lost 6, with 7 bases in between. Looked up from germline, CDR1 is SGHDN and CDR2 is FVKESK. The CDR3 sequence is CASSGGKTQYF. The CDR3 DNA follows: TGTGCCAGCAGCGGTGGGAAGACCCAGTACTTC.

The rearrangement joins TRBV5-1 to TRBJ2-5; a weak D match, TRBD2 (6 bases). The tail of the sequence fits TRBJ2-7 better, so the J call may be wrong. This CDR3 contains 19 residues. In germline, CDR1 is SGHRS, CDR2 YFSETQ. The CDR3 loop reads CASSLAWTTTLESSYEQYF. Here the CDR3 DNA reads TGCGCCAGCAGCTTGGCGTGGACTACAACACTCGAGAGCTCCTACGAGCAGTACTTC.

The chain combines TRBV6-4 with TRBJ2-7; TRBD1 aligns across 10 bases. The germline CDR1 and CDR2 sequences are MRHNA and SNTAGT. This CDR3 has 16 residues. V dropped 11 bases and J dropped 6; count of bases not matched to a gene: 19. The CDR3 sequence: CAGVHSGTGESSEQYF. In DNA, the CDR3 is TGTGCCGGAGTACACTCCGGGACAGGGGAGAGTAGCGAGCAGTACTTC.

This chain links TRBV9 with TRBJ1-2, with TRBD1 matching 8 bases. Per the germline V gene, CDR1 is SGDLS and CDR2 is YYNGEE. The CDR3 contains 13 residues. V shed 5 bases, J shed 6 bases, and the junction held 6 bases outside the gene matches. The DNA of the CDR3 is TGTGCCAGCAGTCCTGGACAGGGCGATGGCTACACCTTC. Translated: CASSPGQGDGYTF.

The rearrangement uses TRBV2 and TRBJ2-3; no reliable D call. The CDR3 is made up of 12 amino acids. Germline CDR1 is SNHLY and CDR2 is FYNNEI. V shed 1 base and J shed 4 bases, with 3 bases lying between them. The CDR3 is CASSEGSDTQYF. The CDR3 nucleotides read TGTGCCAGCAGTGAAGGGTCAGATACGCAGTATTTT.

The chain couples TRBV6-6 to TRBJ1-2; D is unclear. Germline CDR1 is MNHNY and CDR2 is SVGAGI (reference sequence). Trimming cost V 5 bases and J 7 bases, with 11 bases left between them. The CDR3 is 12 residues long. The CDR3 DNA is TGTGCCAGCAGTCCGGCGACGGGTGGCTACACCTTC. Its translation is CASSPATGGYTF.